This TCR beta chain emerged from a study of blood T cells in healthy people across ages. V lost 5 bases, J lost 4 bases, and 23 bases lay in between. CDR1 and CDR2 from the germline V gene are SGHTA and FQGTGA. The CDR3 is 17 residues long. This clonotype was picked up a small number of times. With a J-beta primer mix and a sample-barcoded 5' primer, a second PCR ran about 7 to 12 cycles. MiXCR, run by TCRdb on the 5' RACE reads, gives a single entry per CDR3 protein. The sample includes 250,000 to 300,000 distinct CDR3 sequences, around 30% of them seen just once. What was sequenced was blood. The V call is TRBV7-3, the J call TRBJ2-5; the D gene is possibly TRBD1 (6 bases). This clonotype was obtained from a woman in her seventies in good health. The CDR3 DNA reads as TGTGCCAGCAGCCCTAACGGGCCTAGGGGGTTTGCAGAGACCCAGTACTTC. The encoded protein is CASSPNGPRGFAETQYF.